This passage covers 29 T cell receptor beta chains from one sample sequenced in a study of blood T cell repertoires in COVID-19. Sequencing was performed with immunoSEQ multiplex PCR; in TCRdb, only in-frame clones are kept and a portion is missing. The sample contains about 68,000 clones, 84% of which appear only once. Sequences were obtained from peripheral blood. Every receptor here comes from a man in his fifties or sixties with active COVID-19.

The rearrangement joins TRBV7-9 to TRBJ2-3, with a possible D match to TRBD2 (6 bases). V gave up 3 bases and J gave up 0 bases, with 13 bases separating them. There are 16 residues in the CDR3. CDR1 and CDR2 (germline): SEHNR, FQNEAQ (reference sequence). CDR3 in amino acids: CASSLNSGTSTDTQYF. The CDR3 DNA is TGTGCCAGCAGCTTGAATTCAGGGACTAGCACAGATACGCAGTATTTT.

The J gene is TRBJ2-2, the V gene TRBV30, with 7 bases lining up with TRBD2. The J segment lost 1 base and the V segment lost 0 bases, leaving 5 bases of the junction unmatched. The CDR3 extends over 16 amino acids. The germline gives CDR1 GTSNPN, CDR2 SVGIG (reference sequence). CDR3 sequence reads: CAWSVHPSGNTGELFF. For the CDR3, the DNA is TGTGCCTGGAGTGTACATCCTAGCGGGAACACCGGGGAGCTGTTTTTT.

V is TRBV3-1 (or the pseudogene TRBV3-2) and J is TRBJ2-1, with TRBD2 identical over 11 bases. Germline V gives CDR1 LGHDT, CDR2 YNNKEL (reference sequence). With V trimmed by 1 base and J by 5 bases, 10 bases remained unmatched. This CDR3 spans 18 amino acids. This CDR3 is CASSQGLGVLAGDNEQFF. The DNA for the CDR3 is TGTGCCAGCAGCCAAGGTCTGGGGGTACTAGCGGGAGACAATGAGCAGTTCTTC.

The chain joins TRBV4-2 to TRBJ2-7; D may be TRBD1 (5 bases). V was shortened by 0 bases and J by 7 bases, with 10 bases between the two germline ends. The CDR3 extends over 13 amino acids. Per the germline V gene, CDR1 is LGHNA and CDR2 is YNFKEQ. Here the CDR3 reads CASSQDRVREQYF. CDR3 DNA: TGTGCCAGCAGCCAAGACAGGGTAAGAGAGCAGTACTTC.

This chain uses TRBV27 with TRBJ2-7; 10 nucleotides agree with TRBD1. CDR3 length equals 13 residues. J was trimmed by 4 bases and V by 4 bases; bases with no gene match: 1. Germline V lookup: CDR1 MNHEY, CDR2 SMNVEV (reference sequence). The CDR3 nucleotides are TGTGCCAGCAGTTCGGGACAGGGGTACGAGCAGTACTTC. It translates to CASSSGQGYEQYF.

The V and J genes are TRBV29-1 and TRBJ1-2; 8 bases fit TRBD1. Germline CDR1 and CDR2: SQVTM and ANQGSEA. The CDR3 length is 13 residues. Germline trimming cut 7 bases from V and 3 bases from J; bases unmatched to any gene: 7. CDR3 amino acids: CSARTGSDYGYTF. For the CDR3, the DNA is TGCAGCGCCAGGACAGGGTCGGACTATGGCTACACCTTC.

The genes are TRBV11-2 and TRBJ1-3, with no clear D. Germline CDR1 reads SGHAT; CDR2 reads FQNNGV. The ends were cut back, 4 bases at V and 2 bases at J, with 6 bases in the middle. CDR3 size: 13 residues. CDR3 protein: CASSSVPGNTIYF. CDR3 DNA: TGTGCCAGCAGCTCAGTCCCTGGAAACACCATATATTTT.

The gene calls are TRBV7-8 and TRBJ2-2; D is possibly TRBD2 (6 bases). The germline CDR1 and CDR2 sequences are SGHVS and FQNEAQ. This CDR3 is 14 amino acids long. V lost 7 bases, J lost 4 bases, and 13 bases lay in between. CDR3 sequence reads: CASTEGQVTGELFF. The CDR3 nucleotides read TGTGCCAGCACGGAGGGGCAGGTCACCGGGGAGCTGTTTTTT.

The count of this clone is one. The CDR3 DNA is TGTGCCAGCAGCCCGACAGGGTGGTACAATGAGCAGTTCTTC. It specifies CASSPTGWYNEQFF. The chain joins TRBV11-2 to TRBJ2-1; 7 bases match TRBD1. The J segment lost 4 bases and the V segment lost 5 bases, leaving 5 bases of the junction unmatched. The CDR3 is 14 amino acids. Germline V gene data show CDR1 as SGHAT and CDR2 as FQNNGV.

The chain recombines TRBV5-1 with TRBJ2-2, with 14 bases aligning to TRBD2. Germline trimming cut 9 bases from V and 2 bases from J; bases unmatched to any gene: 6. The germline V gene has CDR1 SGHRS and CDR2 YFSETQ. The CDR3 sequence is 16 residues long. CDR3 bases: TGCGCCACCCAGGGACTAGCGGGGGCAAACACCGGGGAGCTGTTTTTT. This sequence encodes CATQGLAGANTGELFF.

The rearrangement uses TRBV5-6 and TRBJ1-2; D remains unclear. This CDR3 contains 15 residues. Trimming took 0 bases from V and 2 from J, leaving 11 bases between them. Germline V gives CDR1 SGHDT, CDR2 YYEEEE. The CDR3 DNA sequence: TGTGCCAGCAGCTTGGGGCAGATCGCCAACTATGGCTACACCTTC. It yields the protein CASSLGQIANYGYTF. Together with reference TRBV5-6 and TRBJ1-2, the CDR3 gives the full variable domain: DAGVTQSPTHLIKTRGQQVTLRCSPKSGHDTVSWYQQALGQGPQFIFQYYEEEERQRGNFPDRFSGHQFPNYSSELNVNALLLGDSALYLCASSLGQIANYGYTFGSGTRLTVV.

Here the CDR3 DNA reads TGCAGTGCTAGTTGGGGGAGGGAAGCAACTAATGAAAAACTGTTTTTT. Translation gives CSASWGREATNEKLFF. V is TRBV20-1 and J is TRBJ1-4; the D gene is possibly TRBD1 (5 bases). Trimming removed 3 bases at V and 0 bases at J, with 14 bases between. The CDR3 covers 16 residues. CDR1 DFQATT and CDR2 SNEGSKA come from the germline V gene (reference sequence).

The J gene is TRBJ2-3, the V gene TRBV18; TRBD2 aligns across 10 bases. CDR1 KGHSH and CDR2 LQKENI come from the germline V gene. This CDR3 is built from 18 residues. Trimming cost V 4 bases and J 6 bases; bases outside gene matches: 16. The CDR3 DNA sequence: TGTGCCAGCTCACGATTTCAAAGAGGTACTAGCGGGGAGGATACGCAGTATTTT. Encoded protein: CASSRFQRGTSGEDTQYF.

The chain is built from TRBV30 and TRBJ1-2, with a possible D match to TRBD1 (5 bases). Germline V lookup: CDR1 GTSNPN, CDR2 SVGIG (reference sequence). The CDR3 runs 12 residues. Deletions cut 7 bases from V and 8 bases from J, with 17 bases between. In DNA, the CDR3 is TGTGCCTATTTCCCAGGGTCCGACGGCTACACCTTC. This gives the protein CAYFPGSDGYTF.

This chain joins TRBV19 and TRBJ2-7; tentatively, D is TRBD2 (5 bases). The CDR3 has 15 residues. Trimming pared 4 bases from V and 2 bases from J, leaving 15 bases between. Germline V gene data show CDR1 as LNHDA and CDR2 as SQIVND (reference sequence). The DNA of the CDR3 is TGTGCCAGTAGTAGTTGGGGATCGGGAACCTACGAGCAGTACTTC. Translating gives CASSSWGSGTYEQYF.

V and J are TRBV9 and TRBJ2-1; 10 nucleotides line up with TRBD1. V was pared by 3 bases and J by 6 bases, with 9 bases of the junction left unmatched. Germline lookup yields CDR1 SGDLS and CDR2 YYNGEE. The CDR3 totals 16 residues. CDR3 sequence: CASSAQRDRGSNEQFF. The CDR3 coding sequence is TGTGCCAGCAGCGCTCAACGGGACAGGGGTTCCAATGAGCAGTTCTTC. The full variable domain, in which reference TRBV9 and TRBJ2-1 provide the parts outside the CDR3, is DSGVTQTPKHLITATGQRVTLRCSPRSGDLSVYWYQQSLDQGLQFLIQYYNGEERAKGNILERFSAQQFPDLHSELNLSSLELGDSALYFCASSAQRDRGSNEQFFGPGTRLTVL.

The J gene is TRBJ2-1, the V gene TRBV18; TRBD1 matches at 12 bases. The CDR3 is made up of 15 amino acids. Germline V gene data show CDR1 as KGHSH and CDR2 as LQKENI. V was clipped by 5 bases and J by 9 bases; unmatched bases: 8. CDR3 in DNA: TGTGCCAGCTCATCCGGGACAGGGGGCCCGGGTGAGCAGTTCTTC. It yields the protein CASSSGTGGPGEQFF.

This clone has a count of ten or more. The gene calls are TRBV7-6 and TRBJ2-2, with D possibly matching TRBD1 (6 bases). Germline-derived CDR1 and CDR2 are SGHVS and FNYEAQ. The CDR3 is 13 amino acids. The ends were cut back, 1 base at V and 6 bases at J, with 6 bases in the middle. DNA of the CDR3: TGTGCCAGCAGCTTAGAGGGGGCCGGGGAGCTGTTTTTT. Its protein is CASSLEGAGELFF.

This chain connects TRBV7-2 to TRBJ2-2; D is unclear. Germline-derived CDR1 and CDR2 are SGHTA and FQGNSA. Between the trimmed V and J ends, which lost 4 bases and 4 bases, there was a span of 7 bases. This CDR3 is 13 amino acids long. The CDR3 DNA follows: TGTGCCAGCAGCTCACAGAGCACCGGGGAGCTGTTTTTT. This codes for CASSSQSTGELFF.

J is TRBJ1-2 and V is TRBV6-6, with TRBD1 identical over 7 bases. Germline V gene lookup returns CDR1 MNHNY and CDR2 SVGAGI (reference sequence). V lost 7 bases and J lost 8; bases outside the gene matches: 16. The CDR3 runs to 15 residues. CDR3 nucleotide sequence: TGTGCCAGCACCATAGGGGCTTGGACAGGCAGCGGCTACACCTTC. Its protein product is CASTIGAWTGSGYTF.

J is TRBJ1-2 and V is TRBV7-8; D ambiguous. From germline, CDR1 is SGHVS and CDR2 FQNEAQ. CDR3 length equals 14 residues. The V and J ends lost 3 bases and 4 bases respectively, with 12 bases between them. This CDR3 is CASSLVTEVYGYTF. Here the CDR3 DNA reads TGTGCCAGCAGCTTGGTTACTGAAGTCTATGGCTACACCTTC.

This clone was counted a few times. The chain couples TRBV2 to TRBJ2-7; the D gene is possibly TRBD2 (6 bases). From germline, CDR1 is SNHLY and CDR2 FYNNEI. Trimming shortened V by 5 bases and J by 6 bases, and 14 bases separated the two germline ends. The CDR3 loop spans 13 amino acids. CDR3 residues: CASSWGDGGEQYF. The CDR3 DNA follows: TGTGCCAGCAGTTGGGGGGACGGGGGCGAGCAGTACTTC. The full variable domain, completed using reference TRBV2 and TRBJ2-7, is EPEVTQTPSHQVTQMGQEVILRCVPISNHLYFYWYRQILGQKVEFLVSFYNNEISEKSEIFDDQFSVERPDGSNFTLKIRSTKLEDSAMYFCASSWGDGGEQYFGPGTRLTVT.

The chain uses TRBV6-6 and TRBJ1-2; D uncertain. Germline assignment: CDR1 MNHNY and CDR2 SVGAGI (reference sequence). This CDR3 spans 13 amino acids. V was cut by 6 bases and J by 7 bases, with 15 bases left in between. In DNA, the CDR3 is TGTGCCAGCAGGGGAGAGTTACCGAGTGGCTACACCTTC. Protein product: CASRGELPSGYTF.

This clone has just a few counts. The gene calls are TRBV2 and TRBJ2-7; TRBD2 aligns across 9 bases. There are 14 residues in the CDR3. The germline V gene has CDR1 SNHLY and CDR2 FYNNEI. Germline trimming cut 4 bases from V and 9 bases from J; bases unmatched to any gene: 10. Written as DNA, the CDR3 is TGTGCCAGCAGTGTATCTAGCGGGGTTCTCGGGCAGTACTTC. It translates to CASSVSSGVLGQYF.

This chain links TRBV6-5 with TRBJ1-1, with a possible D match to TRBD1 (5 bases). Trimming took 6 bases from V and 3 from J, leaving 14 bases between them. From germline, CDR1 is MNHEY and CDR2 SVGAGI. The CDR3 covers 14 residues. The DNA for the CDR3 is TGTGCCAGCAGGTCCGGGCAAGGGGACACTGAAGCTTTCTTT. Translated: CASRSGQGDTEAFF.

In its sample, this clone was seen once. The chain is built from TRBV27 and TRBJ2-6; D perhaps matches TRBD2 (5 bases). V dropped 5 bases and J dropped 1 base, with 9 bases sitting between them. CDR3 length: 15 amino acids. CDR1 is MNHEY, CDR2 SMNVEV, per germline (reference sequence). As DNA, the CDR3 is TGTGCCAGCAGTGGACTCCTTTCTGGGGCCAACGTCCTGACTTTC. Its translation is CASSGLLSGANVLTF. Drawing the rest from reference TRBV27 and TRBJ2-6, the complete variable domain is EAQVTQNPRYLITVTGKKLTVTCSQNMNHEYMSWYRQDPGLGLRQIYYSMNVEVTDKGDVPEGYKVSRKEKRNFPLILESPSPNQTSLYFCASSGLLSGANVLTFGAGSRLTVL.

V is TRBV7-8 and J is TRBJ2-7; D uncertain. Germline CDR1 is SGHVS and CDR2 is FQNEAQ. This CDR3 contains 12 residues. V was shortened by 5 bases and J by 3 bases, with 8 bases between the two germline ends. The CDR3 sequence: CASSPLSYEQYF. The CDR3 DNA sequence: TGTGCCAGCAGCCCCCTCAGCTACGAGCAGTACTTC. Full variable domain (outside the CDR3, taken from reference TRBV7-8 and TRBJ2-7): GAGVSQSPRYKVAKRGQDVALRCDPISGHVSLFWYQQALGQGPEFLTYFQNEAQLDKSGLPSDRFFAERPEGSVSTLKIQRTQQEDSAVYLCASSPLSYEQYFGPGTRLTVT.

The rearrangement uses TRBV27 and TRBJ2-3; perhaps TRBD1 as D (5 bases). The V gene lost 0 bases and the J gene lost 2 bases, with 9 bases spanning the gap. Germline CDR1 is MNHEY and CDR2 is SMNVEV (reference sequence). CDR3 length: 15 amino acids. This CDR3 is CASSLSATVTDTQYF. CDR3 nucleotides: TGTGCCAGCAGTTTATCTGCGACAGTCACAGATACGCAGTATTTT.

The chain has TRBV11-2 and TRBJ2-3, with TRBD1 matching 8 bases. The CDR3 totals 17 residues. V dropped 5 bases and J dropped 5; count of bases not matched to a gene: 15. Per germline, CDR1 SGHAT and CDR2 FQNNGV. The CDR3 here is CASSPTGRQGTGDTQYF. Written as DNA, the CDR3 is TGTGCCAGCAGCCCGACCGGAAGACAGGGGACAGGAGATACGCAGTATTTT.